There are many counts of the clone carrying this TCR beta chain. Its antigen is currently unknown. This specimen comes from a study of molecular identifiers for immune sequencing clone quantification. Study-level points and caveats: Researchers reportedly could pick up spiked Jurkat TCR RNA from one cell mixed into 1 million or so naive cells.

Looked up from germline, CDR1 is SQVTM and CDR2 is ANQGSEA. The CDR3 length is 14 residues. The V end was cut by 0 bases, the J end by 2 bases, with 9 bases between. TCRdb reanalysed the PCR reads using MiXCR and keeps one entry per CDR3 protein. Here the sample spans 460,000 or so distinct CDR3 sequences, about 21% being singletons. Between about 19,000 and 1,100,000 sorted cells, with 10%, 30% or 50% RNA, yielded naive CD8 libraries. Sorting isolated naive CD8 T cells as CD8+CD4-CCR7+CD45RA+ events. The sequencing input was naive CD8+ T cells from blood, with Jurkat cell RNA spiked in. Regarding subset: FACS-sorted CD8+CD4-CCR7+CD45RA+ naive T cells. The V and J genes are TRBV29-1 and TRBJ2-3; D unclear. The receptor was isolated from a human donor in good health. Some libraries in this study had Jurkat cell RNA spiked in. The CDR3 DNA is TGCAGCGTTGAAGAAGTGGTCCCCACAGATACGCAGTATTTT. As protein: CSVEEVVPTDTQYF.